Listed here are 6 T cell receptor beta chains from one sample, sequenced in a study of OX40 agonist ivuxolimab in advanced cancers. Generated by immunoSEQ multiplex PCR, the TCRdb table keeps only in-frame clones and is missing some. The sample carries around 50,000 clones, less than 85% recorded once. This material consisted of CD4+ or CD8+ T cells sorted from blood, taken in a trial of the OX40 agonist ivuxolimab. These receptors came from an adult with an advanced solid tumor such as melanoma, head and neck, liver or kidney cancer.

J is TRBJ2-4 and V is TRBV28; 7 bases line up with TRBD1. V dropped 5 bases and J dropped 0; count of bases not matched to a gene: 13. CDR1 is MDHEN and CDR2 is SYDVKM in the germline V gene. CDR3 length: 18 amino acids. In DNA form, the CDR3 reads TGTGCCAGCAGTGTTTCCGGGACAGTTGTGTTAGCCAAAAACATTCAGTACTTC. Protein sequence: CASSVSGTVVLAKNIQYF. Using reference TRBV28 and TRBJ2-4 for the parts outside the CDR3, the full variable domain is DVKVTQSSRYLVKRTGEKVFLECVQDMDHENMFWYRQDPGLGLRLIYFSYDVKMKEKGDIPEGYSVSREKKERFSLILESASTNQTSMYLCASSVSGTVVLAKNIQYFGAGTRLSVL.

The CDR3 DNA reads TGTGCCAGCAGCTTACGCGGGGGGCCCCAGATAGGTACGCAGTATTTT. Encoded protein: CASSLRGGPQIGTQYF. The chain couples TRBV7-2 to TRBJ2-3; TRBD2 aligns across 8 bases. Germline CDR1 SGHTA, CDR2 FQGNSA. Trimming took 2 bases from V and 8 from J; bases not matched to a gene: 12. This CDR3 has 16 amino acids.

V and J are TRBV5-1 and TRBJ2-3, with a possible D match to TRBD2 (5 bases). The V end was cut by 0 bases, the J end by 0 bases, with 11 bases between. The CDR3 runs 16 residues. Germline lookup yields CDR1 SGHRS and CDR2 YFSETQ. This CDR3 is CASSLAFRTSTDTQYF. DNA of the CDR3: TGCGCCAGCAGCTTGGCCTTTAGGACTAGCACAGATACGCAGTATTTT.

The genes are TRBV19 and TRBJ1-6; 8 nucleotides agree with TRBD1. V was pared by 4 bases and J by 8 bases, with 7 bases of the junction left unmatched. The CDR3 consists of 15 residues. Germline V gene sequence: CDR1 LNHDA, CDR2 SQIVND (reference sequence). CDR3 in DNA: TGTGCCAGTAGTACGGACAGGGATTCTTATTCACCCCTCCACTTT. Protein: CASSTDRDSYSPLHF.

This clone has more than one count but fewer than ten. This sequence joins TRBV19 and TRBJ2-5; 11 bases are a match to TRBD2. Unmatched junction bases numbered 6, after V lost 5 bases and J lost 4 bases. This CDR3 has 15 amino acids. Germline V lookup: CDR1 LNHDA, CDR2 SQIVND (reference sequence). CDR3 sequence reads: CASSPLAGGGETQYF. CDR3 DNA: TGTGCCAGTAGTCCCCTAGCGGGGGGCGGAGAGACCCAGTACTTC.

This rearrangement joins TRBV6-5 to TRBJ1-2, with unresolved D. CDR3 length equals 12 residues. CDR1 is MNHEY and CDR2 is SVGAGI in the germline V gene. The V end was cut by 5 bases, the J end by 9 bases, with 13 bases between. The CDR3: CASSNGAFSYTF. The CDR3 DNA is TGTGCCAGCAGTAACGGAGCGTTTAGCTACACCTTC.